The 24 T cell receptor beta chains in this list originate from one sample, sequenced in a study of T-cell memory formation after mild COVID-19. TCRdb redid the calling of the 5' RACE reads with MiXCR, one entry per CDR3 protein. The sample lists a few hundred thousand distinct CDR3 sequences, roughly 18% occurring once. Sequenced input: PBMCs or a T cell subset sorted from them (not recorded which). The receptor source for this set is a man aged 18 to 29 who had mild COVID-19 (a few samples of this study predate the infection). Cell type and time point are not known.

This clonotype appeared a few times. The chain joins TRBV5-1 to TRBJ2-7; D is possibly TRBD1 or TRBD2 (6 bases each). The V and J ends lost 4 bases and 7 bases respectively, with 15 bases between them. The CDR3 extends over 13 amino acids. The germline V gene has CDR1 SGHRS and CDR2 YFSETQ. CDR3 amino acids: CASSLEAGTEQYV. The CDR3 DNA is TGCGCCAGCAGCCTCGAGGCGGGGACAGAGCAGTACGTC.

The J gene is TRBJ2-1, the V gene TRBV7-9; D is undetermined. This CDR3 has 14 residues. The germline CDR1 and CDR2 sequences are SEHNR and FQNEAQ (reference sequence). The V gene lost 3 bases and the J gene lost 7 bases, with 13 bases spanning the gap. CDR3 sequence: CASSFKASRNEQFF. CDR3 bases: TGTGCCAGCAGCTTCAAAGCTTCGCGGAATGAGCAGTTCTTC.

The V gene is TRBV20-1, the J gene TRBJ2-7; TRBD2 matches at 7 bases. Per germline, CDR1 DFQATT and CDR2 SNEGSKA (reference sequence). Losses at the gene ends were 0 bases for V and 2 bases for J; bases not matched to a gene: 4. CDR3 length: 14 amino acids. CDR3 in DNA: TGCAGTGCTAGAGAGCGGCGGGGGACCTACGAGCAGTACTTC. It codes for CSARERRGTYEQYF.

A few counts support this clonotype. The rearrangement uses TRBV20-1 and TRBJ1-1; weak D call: TRBD1 (6 bases). Trimming removed 8 bases from V and 3 bases from J, with 19 bases in between. Germline loops: CDR1 DFQATT, CDR2 SNEGSKA (reference sequence). The CDR3 is 14 residues long. The CDR3 DNA follows: TGCAGTCCAAACAGGGATATTTCGTACACTGAAGCTTTCTTT. Translated: CSPNRDISYTEAFF.

The sample holds a few counts of this clonotype. The chain links TRBV28 to TRBJ1-2; D remains ambiguous. CDR1 MDHEN and CDR2 SYDVKM come from the germline V gene. V shed 8 bases and J shed 4 bases, with 8 bases lying between them. The CDR3 runs 11 residues. CDR3 in amino acids: CASSGSYGYTF. The CDR3 DNA sequence: TGTGCCAGCTCCGGGAGCTATGGCTACACCTTC.

The chain combines TRBV9 with TRBJ2-1; D not certain. The CDR3 totals 14 residues. Germline V gene data show CDR1 as SGDLS and CDR2 as YYNGEE. The ends were cut back, 5 bases at V and 0 bases at J, with 9 bases in the middle. In DNA, the CDR3 is TGTGCCAGCAGGGGGTCGGGCTCCTACAATGAGCAGTTCTTC. Protein sequence: CASRGSGSYNEQFF.

This clonotype has just a few counts. This chain uses TRBV7-9 with TRBJ1-2; TRBD1 might be the D (6 bases). The germline V gene has CDR1 SEHNR and CDR2 FQNEAQ (reference sequence). Trimming cost V 7 bases and J 4 bases, with 13 bases left between them. The CDR3 runs 13 residues. CDR3 sequence reads: CASIPTGSYGYTF. In nucleotides, the CDR3 is TGTGCCAGCATCCCCACAGGGTCCTATGGCTACACCTTC.

The chain combines TRBV7-3 with TRBJ2-7, with D perhaps TRBD1 (5 bases). The germline V gene encodes CDR1 SGHTA and CDR2 FQGTGA. The CDR3 runs to 14 residues. V lost 4 bases and J lost 3, with 13 bases in between. CDR3 nucleotide sequence: TGTGCCAGCAGCTCCCTGGACGGACACTACGAGCAGTACTTC. As protein: CASSSLDGHYEQYF.

In its sample, this clonotype was seen many times. The chain is built from TRBV5-1 and TRBJ2-5, with 8 bases aligning to TRBD1. Germline V gives CDR1 SGHRS, CDR2 YFSETQ. The V segment lost 0 bases and the J segment 5 bases; nucleotides outside the gene matches: 6. This CDR3 comprises 15 residues. CDR3 bases: TGCGCCAGCAGCTTGGCAGGGGGCCAGGAGGAGACCCAGTACTTC. Translation gives CASSLAGGQEETQYF.

The V and J genes are TRBV27 and TRBJ2-1, with no clear D. The CDR3 totals 16 residues. V was trimmed by 6 bases and J by 0 bases, leaving 15 bases between them. Germline loops: CDR1 MNHEY, CDR2 SMNVEV (reference sequence). In DNA form, the CDR3 reads TGTGCCAGCAGCACTCAGACTGGGTACTCCTACAATGAGCAGTTCTTC. Its translation: CASSTQTGYSYNEQFF.

CDR3 residues: CATSRVGLENTEAFF. For the CDR3, the DNA is TGTGCCACCAGCAGAGTGGGACTCGAGAACACTGAAGCTTTCTTT. The V and J genes are TRBV15 and TRBJ1-1, with a tentative D call TRBD1 (5 bases). Germline V gene lookup returns CDR1 LNHNV and CDR2 YYDKDF (reference sequence). Trimming stripped 1 base from V and 1 base from J, with 10 bases between. The CDR3 covers 15 residues.

Only a few counts were recorded for this clonotype. The rearrangement links TRBV7-2 to TRBJ2-7; no reliable D call. With 1 base removed from V and 7 bases from J, the gap between germline ends came to 11 bases. Per the germline V gene, CDR1 is SGHTA and CDR2 is FQGNSA. The CDR3 is 13 residues long. The CDR3 nucleotides are TGTGCCAGCAGCTTAGTCAGTTGGGGTGAGCAGTACGTC. This gives the protein CASSLVSWGEQYV.

The V gene is TRBV18, the J gene TRBJ2-1, with D maybe TRBD2 (5 bases). The CDR3 has 17 amino acids. Looked up from germline, CDR1 is KGHSH and CDR2 is LQKENI. Trimming pared 3 bases from V and 2 bases from J, leaving 17 bases between. Here the CDR3 reads CASSPILGRTAYNEQFF. In DNA, the CDR3 is TGTGCCAGCTCACCCATCTTAGGGAGAACCGCCTACAATGAGCAGTTCTTC.

This chain links TRBV7-9 with TRBJ1-2, with D uncertain. The CDR3 runs 15 residues. Germline-derived CDR1 and CDR2 are SEHNR and FQNEAQ (reference sequence). Trimming left V 5 bases short and J 4 bases short, with 17 bases between. The CDR3 reads CASSTMDQFLYGYTF. Written as DNA, the CDR3 is TGTGCCAGCAGCACCATGGATCAGTTCCTCTATGGCTACACCTTC.

The chain uses TRBV2 and TRBJ1-5; the D is unclear. V shed 2 bases and J shed 4 bases, with 15 bases lying between them. The CDR3 runs to 16 residues. Germline V gives CDR1 SNHLY, CDR2 FYNNEI. CDR3 sequence (DNA): TGTGCCAGCAGTGAATCCGTACGGGCCCCGAATCAGCCCCAGCATTTT. Translated, it gives CASSESVRAPNQPQHF.

The chain uses TRBV9 and TRBJ1-2; D ambiguous. The CDR3 covers 14 residues. Trimming took 4 bases from V and 8 from J, leaving 18 bases between them. Looked up from germline, CDR1 is SGDLS and CDR2 is YYNGEE. This chain's CDR3 is CASSPTGEPGGYTF. CDR3 coding DNA: TGTGCCAGCAGCCCGACTGGGGAGCCGGGAGGCTACACCTTC.

This chain uses TRBV5-5 with TRBJ1-5, with D hard to call. The ends were cut back, 4 bases at V and 0 bases at J, with 20 bases in the middle. The CDR3 is 18 amino acids. Germline V gene sequence: CDR1 SGHKS, CDR2 YYEKEE (reference sequence). The DNA for the CDR3 is TGTGCCAGCAGCCCAGAAGTCCGAGCTCGAATTAGCAATCAGCCCCAGCATTTT. As protein: CASSPEVRARISNQPQHF. The full variable domain, with the rest looked up from reference TRBV5-5 and TRBJ1-5, is DAGVTQSPTHLIKTRGQQVTLRCSPISGHKSVSWYQQVLGQGPQFIFQYYEKEERGRGNFPDRFSARQFPNYSSELNVNALLLGDSALYLCASSPEVRARISNQPQHFGDGTRLSIL.

This clonotype occurred a few times. V gene TRBV3-1 combines with J gene TRBJ2-3; 7 bases map to TRBD1. Germline V gene sequence: CDR1 LGHDT, CDR2 YNNKEL (reference sequence). V dropped 3 bases and J dropped 4; count of bases not matched to a gene: 1. The CDR3 spans 13 residues. The CDR3 protein is CASSQTGSDTQYF. CDR3 sequence (DNA): TGTGCCAGCAGCCAGACAGGGTCAGATACGCAGTATTTT.

This clonotype was recorded many times. The V gene is TRBV5-1, the J gene TRBJ2-1; D is perhaps TRBD1 (5 bases). Deletions cut 3 bases from V and 7 bases from J, with 8 bases between. The CDR3 covers 12 residues. Germline V gene data show CDR1 as SGHRS and CDR2 as YFSETQ. The CDR3 DNA sequence: TGCGCCAGCAGCTCCAGGGAAAATGAGCAGTTCTTC. Protein product: CASSSRENEQFF.

The chain carries TRBV4-3 and TRBJ2-1; 8 bases align to TRBD1. The junction had 2 bases not matched to a gene; V was cut back by 1 base and J by 9 bases. This CDR3 is built from 13 residues. Germline V gene data show CDR1 as LGHNA and CDR2 as YSLEER. In DNA form, the CDR3 reads TGCGCCAGCAGCCAAGGGACAGGGCGTGAGCAGTTCTTC. Its protein is CASSQGTGREQFF.

This rearrangement joins TRBV3-1 to TRBJ1-2, with D maybe TRBD1 (6 bases). The CDR3 runs 16 residues. Per the germline V gene, CDR1 is LGHDT and CDR2 is YNNKEL (reference sequence). V was trimmed by 2 bases and J by 4 bases, leaving 17 bases between them. The CDR3 DNA sequence: TGTGCCAGCAGCCAACAAAGCAGGGGTTGGGGCTATGGCTACACCTTC. It translates to CASSQQSRGWGYGYTF.

The table lists this clonotype with a few counts. This chain uses TRBV18 with TRBJ2-2, with D hard to call. V gave up 1 base and J gave up 5 bases, with 11 bases separating them. The V gene's germline CDR1 is KGHSH and CDR2 LQKENI. This CDR3 is built from 15 residues. The CDR3 DNA sequence: TGTGCCAGCTCACCACATTTGGAGCTTACCGGGGAGCTGTTTTTT. This sequence encodes CASSPHLELTGELFF.

As DNA, the CDR3 is TGTGCCAGCAATTTGGAGAGGACACAAGAGACCCAGTACTTC. Its translation is CASNLERTQETQYF. The chain employs TRBV28 and TRBJ2-5; weak D call: TRBD1 (5 bases). The germline V gene encodes CDR1 MDHEN and CDR2 SYDVKM. V dropped 7 bases and J dropped 2 bases, with 14 bases sitting between them. This CDR3 has 14 amino acids.

The chain links TRBV12-3 or TRBV12-4 to TRBJ1-5, with TRBD1 matching over 8 bases. The CDR3 runs to 14 residues. V trimming: 5 bases; J trimming: 5 bases; junction bases outside the gene matches: 5. The CDR3 sequence is CASSPDRVDQPQHF. In DNA form, the CDR3 reads TGTGCCAGCAGTCCGGACAGGGTGGATCAGCCCCAGCATTTT.